The 22 T cell receptor beta chains listed next were all sequenced from one sample in a study of CD8 T cells in ankylosing spondylitis. TCRdb re-called the 5' RACE reads with MiXCR, one entry per CDR3 protein. The sample lists some 250,000 distinct CDR3 sequences, 20% to 30% occurring once. Sequencing used blood, either unsorted or a sorted T cell fraction (not recorded which). The receptors here all came from a male donor with ankylosing spondylitis or in good health (not recorded which).

The sample holds many counts of this clonotype. The CDR3 loop is CASSVEGGGHNEQFF. CDR3 nucleotide sequence: TGTGCCAGCAGCGTAGAAGGCGGGGGGCACAATGAGCAGTTCTTC. The chain recombines TRBV9 with TRBJ2-1, with 8 nucleotides matching TRBD2. The CDR3 loop spans 15 amino acids. Per the germline V gene, CDR1 is SGDLS and CDR2 is YYNGEE. V was clipped by 0 bases and J by 5 bases; unmatched bases: 4.

This clonotype was observed at least ten times. This chain uses TRBV20-1 with TRBJ2-3; D possibly corresponds to TRBD2 (6 bases). The CDR3 sequence is 16 residues long. V gave up 5 bases and J gave up 0 bases, with 18 bases separating them. Per germline, CDR1 DFQATT and CDR2 SNEGSKA (reference sequence). Here the CDR3 DNA reads TGCAGTGCTGGAGGGGCCGAAAGCGGAAGCACAGATACGCAGTATTTT. It encodes CSAGGAESGSTDTQYF.

This clonotype has more than one count but fewer than ten. The CDR3 bases are TGCAGCGTCCGCAGAACTCGGACAGTCCAAGAGACCCAGTACTTC. This codes for CSVRRTRTVQETQYF. The V and J genes are TRBV29-1 and TRBJ2-5, with D possibly TRBD1 on 6 matching bases. With 6 bases removed from V and 1 base from J, the gap between germline ends came to 18 bases. The germline V gene has CDR1 SQVTM and CDR2 ANQGSEA. The CDR3 has 15 residues.

The rearrangement links TRBV7-8 to TRBJ2-5, with D perhaps TRBD1 (6 bases). Trimming removed 3 bases at V and 2 bases at J, with 13 bases between. This CDR3 has 15 amino acids. Germline-derived CDR1 and CDR2 are SGHVS and FQNEAQ. DNA of the CDR3: TGTGCCAGCAGCTTCCGGGACACCAGACAAGAGACCCAGTACTTC. It specifies CASSFRDTRQETQYF.

This clonotype was counted many times. At one boundary the junction diverges from the germline segment, which might be a read error. The J gene is TRBJ2-5, the V gene TRBV20-1; 7 positions agree with TRBD1. The CDR3 has 13 amino acids. Germline values: CDR1 DFQATT, CDR2 SNEGSKA (reference sequence). The CDR3 is CSARDRDQETQYF. Written as DNA, the CDR3 is TGCAGTGCTCGAGACAGGGATCAAGAGACCCAGTACTTC.

The gene calls are TRBV20-1 and TRBJ2-5; 8 positions match TRBD1. The V gene's germline CDR1 is DFQATT and CDR2 SNEGSKA (reference sequence). With 3 bases clipped from V and 0 bases from J, the junction kept 12 bases outside the gene matches. The CDR3 has 17 amino acids. The chain's CDR3 is CSASHRDRSQYQETQYF. The CDR3 region has the DNA TGCAGTGCTAGTCACCGGGACAGGTCTCAGTACCAAGAGACCCAGTACTTC.

This clonotype was counted at least ten times. This rearrangement joins TRBV20-1 to TRBJ2-7; D perhaps matches TRBD2 (6 bases). The germline CDR1 and CDR2 sequences are DFQATT and SNEGSKA (reference sequence). The CDR3 is 13 amino acids. V was trimmed by 5 bases and J by 5 bases, leaving 16 bases between them. The CDR3 DNA sequence: TGCAGTGCTCAAGGAGGGTCTCTAGACGAGCAGTACTTC. Its protein is CSAQGGSLDEQYF.

This clonotype was recorded a few times. The chain carries TRBV4-1 and TRBJ2-5, with TRBD2 identical over 15 bases. Per germline, CDR1 MGHRA and CDR2 YSYEKL. V gave up 0 bases and J gave up 2 bases; unmatched junction bases: 4. This CDR3 is built from 18 residues. In DNA, the CDR3 is TGCGCCAGCAGCCAAGATACTGGACTAGCGGGGGGGCAAGAGACCCAGTACTTC. Translation gives CASSQDTGLAGGQETQYF.

This clonotype was seen a few times. The chain is built from TRBV12-3 or TRBV12-4 and TRBJ2-7; TRBD2 aligns across 8 bases. Unmatched junction bases numbered 7, after V lost 7 bases and J lost 2 bases. CDR3 size: 14 residues. CDR3 region: CASTMGAGAYEQYF. Here the CDR3 DNA reads TGTGCCAGCACCATGGGAGCGGGGGCCTACGAGCAGTACTTC.

The chain carries TRBV5-4 and TRBJ2-1; D gene ambiguous. Per the germline V gene, CDR1 is SGHNT and CDR2 is YYREEE (reference sequence). Trimming cost V 6 bases and J 5 bases, with 12 bases left between them. The CDR3 spans 13 residues. The CDR3 DNA is TGTGCCAGCAACACTGGGCTCCACAATGAGCAGTTCTTC. This sequence encodes CASNTGLHNEQFF.

The table lists this clonotype with many counts. The chain joins TRBV4-2 to TRBJ2-5, with 7 positions matching TRBD2. Per germline, CDR1 LGHNA and CDR2 YNFKEQ. J gave up 2 bases and V 0 bases, and 3 bases lay outside the gene matches. CDR3 size: 15 residues. The CDR3 sequence: CASSQERTRQETQYF. CDR3 DNA: TGTGCCAGCAGCCAAGAAAGGACTAGACAAGAGACCCAGTACTTC.

This clonotype was counted ten times or more. The rearrangement uses TRBV24-1 and TRBJ2-2; possibly TRBD1 for D (6 bases). Germline V gene data show CDR1 as KGHDR and CDR2 as SFDVKD. V was clipped by 12 bases and J by 6 bases, with 25 bases between them. The CDR3 is 16 residues long. CDR3 DNA sequence: TGTGCCGCCAACGCGCCCGGCAGGGGTGGATCCGGGGAGCTGTTTTTT. This gives the protein CAANAPGRGGSGELFF.

The V and J genes are TRBV6-4 and TRBJ1-1, with no clear D. The CDR3 consists of 14 residues. Germline V gives CDR1 MRHNA, CDR2 SNTAGT. Trimming stripped 2 bases from V and 0 bases from J, with 7 bases between. The CDR3 sequence: CASSDRSLNTEAFF. DNA of the CDR3: TGTGCCAGCAGTGACAGGAGCTTGAACACTGAAGCTTTCTTT.

This clonotype has ten or more counts. The rearrangement joins TRBV20-1 to TRBJ2-5, with D possibly TRBD2 on 7 matching bases. Germline V lookup: CDR1 DFQATT, CDR2 SNEGSKA (reference sequence). V was trimmed by 1 base and J by 0 bases, leaving 12 bases between them. The CDR3 consists of 15 residues. In nucleotides, the CDR3 is TGCAGTGCTAGAGGGACTAGGGGGTACCAAGAGACCCAGTACTTC. Translated, it gives CSARGTRGYQETQYF.

The rearrangement uses TRBV6-4 and TRBJ2-3, with TRBD1 matching over 7 bases. The germline V gene has CDR1 MRHNA and CDR2 SNTAGT. With V trimmed by 8 bases and J by 1 base, 6 bases remained unmatched. CDR3 size: 14 residues. The DNA of the CDR3 is TGTGCCAGCGGCACCGGGACAGGCACAGATACGCAGTATTTT. Residues: CASGTGTGTDTQYF.

The chain joins TRBV20-1 to TRBJ2-3; the D gene could be TRBD1 or TRBD2 (6 bases each). Germline values: CDR1 DFQATT, CDR2 SNEGSKA (reference sequence). The length of the CDR3 is 14 residues. Trimming pared 3 bases from V and 1 base from J, leaving 11 bases between. In DNA, the CDR3 is TGCAGTGCTAGCGGGGGCTTGGGCACAGATACGCAGTATTTT. Amino acid sequence: CSASGGLGTDTQYF.

At least ten counts were recorded for this clonotype. The rearrangement uses TRBV7-3 and TRBJ2-2; possible D gene TRBD1, 6 bases. Germline V CDR1 and CDR2: SGHTA, FQGTGA. CDR3 length equals 16 residues. The V end was cut by 5 bases, the J end by 4 bases, with 17 bases between. CDR3 DNA sequence: TGTGCCAGCAGCGTGATCCCCAGGGGTAGCACCGGGGAGCTGTTTTTT. This translates into CASSVIPRGSTGELFF.

This clonotype was seen repeatedly, ten times or more. This chain connects TRBV5-1 to TRBJ1-5; 9 bases agree with TRBD1. Germline CDR1 is SGHRS and CDR2 is YFSETQ. The CDR3 sequence is 14 residues long. Germline trimming cut 2 bases from V and 7 bases from J; bases unmatched to any gene: 4. The CDR3 protein is CASSFGQGQQPQHF. CDR3 sequence (DNA): TGCGCCAGCAGCTTTGGACAGGGGCAACAGCCCCAGCATTTT. The full variable domain, in which reference TRBV5-1 and TRBJ1-5 provide the parts outside the CDR3, is KAGVTQTPRYLIKTRGQQVTLSCSPISGHRSVSWYQQTPGQGLQFLFEYFSETQRNKGNFPGRFSGRQFSNSRSEMNVSTLELGDSALYLCASSFGQGQQPQHFGDGTRLSIL.

Ten or more counts support this clonotype. This chain joins TRBV20-1 and TRBJ2-5; possibly TRBD1 or TRBD2 for D (5 bases each). The germline V and J ends were trimmed by 6 bases and 2 bases, with 10 bases remaining between them. CDR3 length: 12 residues. CDR1 and CDR2 (germline): DFQATT, SNEGSKA (reference sequence). The CDR3 DNA is TGCAGTGCGGAGGACAAGCAAGAGACCCAGTACTTC. Translating gives CSAEDKQETQYF.

This clonotype was seen a single time. The DNA for the CDR3 is TGCAGCGTCACCATGACAGGGGGGCCGGGGGCCCAGTACTTC. Translation: CSVTMTGGPGAQYF. The rearrangement links TRBV29-1 to TRBJ2-5; 9 bases agree with TRBD1. Germline values: CDR1 SQVTM, CDR2 ANQGSEA. This CDR3 spans 14 amino acids. Losses at the gene ends were 6 bases for V and 9 bases for J; bases not matched to a gene: 14.

V and J are TRBV7-2 and TRBJ1-2; 7 bases map to TRBD1. Germline assignment: CDR1 SGHTA and CDR2 FQGNSA. This CDR3 is built from 12 residues. The ends lost 5 bases at V and 8 bases at J; junction bases unmatched: 5. The CDR3 sequence: CASSPGTEGYTF. Here the CDR3 DNA reads TGTGCCAGCAGCCCCGGGACAGAAGGCTACACCTTC.

This sequence joins TRBV13 and TRBJ1-2, with unresolved D. CDR3 size: 12 residues. V lost 3 bases and J 4 bases, leaving 6 bases between the germline ends. Germline V CDR1 and CDR2: PRHDT, FYEKMQ (reference sequence). CDR3 loop: CASSLDPYGYTF. CDR3 bases: TGTGCCAGCAGCTTGGACCCCTATGGCTACACCTTC.